A single T cell receptor beta chain is shown here with its context. The antigen remains undetermined. The CDR3 has 15 amino acids. Per germline, CDR1 LGHDT and CDR2 YNNKEL (reference sequence). The junction had 4 bases not matched to a gene; V was cut back by 1 base and J by 2 bases. The table came from immunoSEQ multiplex PCR; TCRdb's copy has only in-frame clones and leaves some out. The repertoire holds 80,000 or so clones, with 92% as singletons. This record belongs to a study of T cell responses to AZD1222 COVID-19 vaccine. Study conclusions and caveats: Baseline testing showed seropositivity in only a handful of AZD1222 recipients. The CD4 TCRs associated with vaccination extended across spike and predominated at 160-218 and 743-854. Repertoires were obtained only post-peak T cell response. Breadth and depth of Spike-specific TCRs rose after two AZD1222 doses.

V usage is TRBV3-1 (or the pseudogene TRBV3-2) and J usage is TRBJ1-2; 7 bases map to TRBD1. Sequencing was performed on peripheral blood, taken 28 days after the second AZD1222 dose. The source of this sequence is an adult who received the AZD1222 COVID-19 vaccine. CDR3 sequence: CASSQGQGGNYGYTF. CDR3 coding DNA: TGTGCCAGCAGCCAAGGACAGGGTGGGAACTATGGCTACACCTTC.